Each of the 4 T cell receptor beta chains below was sequenced from the same sample in a study of T cell responses to AZD1222 COVID-19 vaccine. Clones were sequenced by immunoSEQ multiplex PCR, and TCRdb holds only the in-frame ones, with some missing. The table has approximately 200,000 clones, approximately 94% seen once; the top ten hold 1.7%. The sample here was peripheral blood, taken 28 days after the second dose of the MenACWY control vaccine. Receptor source: an adult who received the MenACWY meningococcal vaccine as a control.

This clone was counted a single time. The rearrangement links TRBV28 to TRBJ1-4; D gene unclear. Germline V gene sequence: CDR1 MDHEN, CDR2 SYDVKM. The CDR3 length is 15 residues. V lost 2 bases and J 3 bases, leaving 10 bases between the germline ends. CDR3 residues: CASSLVVTANEKLFF. Written as DNA, the CDR3 is TGTGCCAGCAGTTTAGTCGTTACGGCTAATGAAAAACTGTTTTTT.

The V gene is TRBV19, the J gene TRBJ1-3, with D perhaps TRBD1 (6 bases). Germline assignment: CDR1 LNHDA and CDR2 SQIVND (reference sequence). This CDR3 has 15 amino acids. The V and J ends lost 10 bases and 8 bases respectively, with 24 bases between them. The CDR3 DNA reads TGTGCCACCCTAGGGGGGACGATGTCCAGAGACACCATATATTTT. Translating gives CATLGGTMSRDTIYF.

This clone has just a few counts. The chain links TRBV6-2 or TRBV6-3 to TRBJ2-2, with D possibly TRBD2 on 6 matching bases. V lost 0 bases and J lost 0, with 8 bases in between. This CDR3 has 16 residues. Germline V gene sequence: CDR1 MNHEY, CDR2 SVGEGT. CDR3 DNA sequence: TGTGCCAGCAGTTACTCGGGGGGAACGAACACCGGGGAGCTGTTTTTT. This sequence encodes CASSYSGGTNTGELFF.

In this sample, this clone turned up a few times. The chain couples TRBV16 to TRBJ1-1; D call uncertain. The CDR3 has 11 amino acids. Trimming left V 1 base short and J 10 bases short, with 7 bases between. Germline CDR1 KGHSY, CDR2 FQNENV. DNA for the CDR3: TGTGCCAGCAGCCAATTGCGCGGAGCTTTCTTT. Protein: CASSQLRGAFF.